The rows below give T cell receptor beta chains drawn from one sample of a study of blood T cell repertoires in COVID-19. Measured with immunoSEQ multiplex PCR; TCRdb has only the in-frame clones, and not every one. The table has some 37,000 clones, approximately 86% seen once. The sample consisted of peripheral blood. The source is a man aged 50 to 60 in a cohort sampled during active COVID-19. The CDR3 runs from the conserved cysteine through the conserved F or W. D genes are given only for firm matches. Clone size is stated in some rows and not others, as once, few, many or a class when expanded.

j_call | clone_size | v_call | d_call | cdr3_nt | cdr3_aa
TRBJ1-2 | . | TRBV7-2 | TRBD1 | TGTGCCAGCAGCTTAGGGTCAGGGGGTGGCGGCTACACCTTC | CASSLGSGGGGYTF
TRBJ2-1 | once | TRBV6-2/TRBV6-3 | . | TGTGCCAGCAGTGGGGGACCCCCGGAGGGTGAGCAGTTCTTC | CASSGGPPEGEQFF
TRBJ2-5 | . | TRBV12-5 | TRBD1 | TGTGCTACCGGGACAGGGGAGACCCAGTACTTC | CATGTGETQYF
TRBJ2-4 | . | TRBV5-4 | TRBD2 | TGTGCCAGCAGCTTTTGGGGAGGGACGAACATTCAGTACTTC | CASSFWGGTNIQYF
TRBJ2-6 | few | TRBV5-1 | . | TGCGCCAGCAGCTTGGACGAACTCTCTGGGGCCAACGTCCTGACTTTC | CASSLDELSGANVLTF
TRBJ1-3 | few | TRBV19 | . | TGTGCCAGTAGCTATTATTCCGGGAGCTCTGGAAACACCATATATTTT | CASSYYSGSSGNTIYF
TRBJ2-2 | once | TRBV7-9 | . | TGTGCCAGCAGCTTAATCAGAACGAACACCGGGGAGCTGTTTTTT | CASSLIRTNTGELFF
TRBJ2-5 | . | TRBV6-4 | . | TGTGCCAGCAGTGACGGGCCACGGGAGACCCAGTACTTC | CASSDGPRETQYF
TRBJ2-2 | . | TRBV2 | TRBD1 | TGTGCCAGCAGTCTTCACAGGGGCCGCGCGCCCGGGGAGCTGTTTTTT | CASSLHRGRAPGELFF
TRBJ1-2 | few | TRBV7-2 | TRBD1 | TGTGCCAGCAGCTTACTCGGACAGGGCGCCTATGGCTACACCTTC | CASSLLGQGAYGYTF
TRBJ2-2 | . | TRBV16 | . | TGTGCCAGCAGCCAATCGTGGCCCCTTCGTGGGGAGCTGTTTTTT | CASSQSWPLRGELFF
TRBJ1-2 | few | TRBV19 | . | TGTGCCAGTAGTCCTGCTTCGGCGGATCTTAACTATGGCTACACCTTC | CASSPASADLNYGYTF
TRBJ1-2 | few | TRBV28 | . | TGTGCCAGCAGTTTTGAAGGGGCCGACCACTATGGCTACACCTTC | CASSFEGADHYGYTF
TRBJ1-6 | . | TRBV5-1 | TRBD1 | TGCGCCACTGGACAGGGTACCAATTCACCCCTCCACTTT | CATGQGTNSPLHF
TRBJ2-5 | . | TRBV4-1 | TRBD1 | TGCGCCAGCAGCCACACAGGGGGGCAAGAGACCCAGTACTTC | CASSHTGGQETQYF
TRBJ2-7 | . | TRBV12-3/TRBV12-4 | TRBD2 | TGTGCCAGCAGCTGGAGCGGGGAGAAGTACTTC | CASSWSGEKYF
TRBJ2-3 | . | TRBV18 | TRBD2 | TGTGCCAGCTCGGCTAGCGGGAGCCGCACAGATACGCAGTATTTT | CASSASGSRTDTQYF
TRBJ2-1 | . | TRBV7-3 | . | TGTGCCAGCAGCTCCCCGGGACTGGAAAATGAGCAGTTCTTC | CASSSPGLENEQFF
TRBJ2-3 | . | TRBV5-1 | . | TGCGCCAGCAGCTTACAGGCCTCTGGCACAGATACGCAGTATTTT | CASSLQASGTDTQYF
TRBJ2-5 | . | TRBV9 | TRBD1 | TGTGCCAGCAGCGTAGCGTGGGACAGGAAAGAGACCCAGTACTTC | CASSVAWDRKETQYF
TRBJ2-1 | . | TRBV29-1 | TRBD2 | TGCAGCGTTGAATTAGAGACTAGCGGGGGGAATGAGCAGTTCTTC | CSVELETSGGNEQFF
TRBJ2-2 | . | TRBV19 | . | TGTGCCAGTAGTCCGGAGCTAGCCGGCGGGGAGCTGTTTTTT | CASSPELAGGELFF
TRBJ2-1 | . | TRBV15 | TRBD2 | TGTGCCACCAGCAGAGTATTGGGGGAGGGTCACAATGAGCAGTTCTTC | CATSRVLGEGHNEQFF
TRBJ2-2 | . | TRBV2 | . | TGTGCCAGCGGGCTGGACTTGTACACCGGGGAGCTGTTTTTT | CASGLDLYTGELFF
TRBJ1-2 | few | TRBV27 | . | TGTGCCAGCAAGACAGGACTTAACTATGGCTACACCTTC | CASKTGLNYGYTF
TRBJ1-2 | . | TRBV27 | TRBD1 | TGTGCCAGCAGTTTATCGGGACAGGGCTATGGCTACACCTTC | CASSLSGQGYGYTF
TRBJ2-7 | . | TRBV2 | . | TGTGCCAGCAGTGACAGGTCCTCCTACGAGCAGTACTTC | CASSDRSSYEQYF
TRBJ2-3 | . | TRBV10-1 | . | TGCGCCAGCAGTGAGTCGATGACTTCGGGGGATACGCAGTATTTT | CASSESMTSGDTQYF
TRBJ2-3 | . | TRBV6-2/TRBV6-3 | . | TGTGCCAGCAGTTACGGCTGGACAGATACGCAGTATTTT | CASSYGWTDTQYF
TRBJ2-3 | . | TRBV12-3/TRBV12-4 | . | TGTGCCAGCAGTTCCCTGTATACGCAGTATTTT | CASSSLYTQYF
TRBJ2-1 | . | TRBV7-2 | . | TGTGCCAGCAGCTCTGACTACTACAATGAGCAGTTCTTC | CASSSDYYNEQFF
TRBJ2-2 | . | TRBV6-6 | TRBD1 | TGTGCCAGCAGATACCGGGACAGGGAGGACACCGGGGAGCTGTTTTTT | CASRYRDREDTGELFF
TRBJ1-2 | . | TRBV3-1/TRBV3-2 | . | TGTGCCAGCAGCCAGGACAGCTATGGCTACACCTTC | CASSQDSYGYTF
TRBJ2-1 | . | TRBV28 | TRBD2 | TGTGCCAGCAGTTTATTGGGTAGCGGGACATCTGCCTACAATGAGCAGTTCTTC | CASSLLGSGTSAYNEQFF
TRBJ2-2 | . | TRBV24-1 | TRBD2 | TGTGCCACCAGTGGGAGCGGGAGGGTTTCGAACACCGGGGAGCTGTTTTTT | CATSGSGRVSNTGELFF
TRBJ2-1 | . | TRBV27 | . | TGTGCCAGCAGTTCCGGGACTCATTGGGATGAGCAGTTCTTC | CASSSGTHWDEQFF
TRBJ2-7 | once | TRBV7-2 | . | TGTGCCAGCAGCTTAGGGGCCTCCTACGAGCAGTACTTC | CASSLGASYEQYF
TRBJ2-3 | . | TRBV24-1 | . | TGTGCCACCAGTGATCCCACCCTAGGGAGTAAGGCAGATACGCAGTATTTT | CATSDPTLGSKADTQYF
TRBJ2-2 | few | TRBV6-2/TRBV6-3 | . | TGTGCCAGCAGTTACCAGCGTGTCTTGAACACCGGGGAGCTGTTTTTT | CASSYQRVLNTGELFF
TRBJ2-1 | . | TRBV10-3 | TRBD2 | TGTGCCACAGGTGGAGCGGGGGGCTCCTACAATGAGCAGTTCTTC | CATGGAGGSYNEQFF
TRBJ1-6 | . | TRBV15 | TRBD1 | TGTGCCACCAGCAGAGCCCCGGGACAGGTAGTCCATAATTCACCCCTCCACTTT | CATSRAPGQVVHNSPLHF
TRBJ2-7 | . | TRBV5-1 | . | TGCGCCAGCAGCTGGGGGCAATGGGACTACTCCTACGAGCAGTACTTC | CASSWGQWDYSYEQYF
TRBJ2-5 | . | TRBV9 | . | TGTGCCAGCAGCGTAAGGGCGGGAGAGACCCAGTACTTC | CASSVRAGETQYF
TRBJ1-2 | . | TRBV9 | . | TGTGCCAGCAGCGTAGAGGAGGACCCCTATGGCTACACCTTC | CASSVEEDPYGYTF
TRBJ2-1 | . | TRBV7-3 | . | TGTGCCAGCAGCATAGGGACACAGGGTGAGCAGTTCTTC | CASSIGTQGEQFF
TRBJ1-4 | . | TRBV11-3 | . | TGTGCCAGCAGCTTGCTATCAACTAATGAAAAACTGTTTTTT | CASSLLSTNEKLFF
TRBJ2-3 | . | TRBV5-1 | TRBD1 | TGCGCCAGCAGCCCGGGGGACAGGGCGAGCACAGATACGCAGTATTTT | CASSPGDRASTDTQYF
TRBJ2-1 | . | TRBV7-9 | TRBD2 | TGTGCCAGCAGCGTTCTAGCGGGGGCGGAGCAGTTCTTC | CASSVLAGAEQFF
TRBJ1-1 | . | TRBV5-1 | TRBD1 | TGCGCCAGCAGCTCGGACAGGGCAAGTATGAACACTGAAGCTTTCTTT | CASSSDRASMNTEAFF
TRBJ1-4 | . | TRBV19 | . | TGTGCCAGTAGTAGGGCGGGAAAACTGTTTTTT | CASSRAGKLFF
TRBJ2-1 | . | TRBV7-2 | TRBD2 | TGTGCCAGCAGGTTGACTAGCGGGGGTTACAATGAGCAGTTCTTC | CASRLTSGGYNEQFF